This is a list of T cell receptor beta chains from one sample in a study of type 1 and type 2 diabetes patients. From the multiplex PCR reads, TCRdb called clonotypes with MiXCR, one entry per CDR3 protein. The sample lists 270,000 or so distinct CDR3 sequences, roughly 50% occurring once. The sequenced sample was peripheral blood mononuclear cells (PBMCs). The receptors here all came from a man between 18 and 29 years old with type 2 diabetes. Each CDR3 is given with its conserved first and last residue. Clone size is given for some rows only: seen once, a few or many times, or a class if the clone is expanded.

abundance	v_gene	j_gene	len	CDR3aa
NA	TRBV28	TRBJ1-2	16	CASTEQRAGGFYGYTF
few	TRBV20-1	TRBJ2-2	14	CSALGQGNTGELFF
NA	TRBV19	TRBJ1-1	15	CASSMGDLLNTEAFF
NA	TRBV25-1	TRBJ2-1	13	CASSAGGYNEQFF
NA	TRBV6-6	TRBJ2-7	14	CASSWLGRAYEQYF
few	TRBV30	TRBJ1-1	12	CAWSVPWGRAFF
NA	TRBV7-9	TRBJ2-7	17	CASSLELRDKNSYEQYF
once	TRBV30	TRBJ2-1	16	CASSSLAGAIYNEQFF
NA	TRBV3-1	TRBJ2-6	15	CASLAGDSGANVLTF
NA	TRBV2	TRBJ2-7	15	CASSAGEGPSYEQYF
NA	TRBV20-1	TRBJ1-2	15	CSAREKGQFGYGYTF
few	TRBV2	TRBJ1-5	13	CASSTSFTQPQHF
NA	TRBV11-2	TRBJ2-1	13	CASSLGRNNEQFF
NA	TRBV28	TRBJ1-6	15	CASSLFRAGRSTLHF
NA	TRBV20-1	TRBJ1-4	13	CSAPLSGREKLFF
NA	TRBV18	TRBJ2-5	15	CASSYHQGVQETQYF
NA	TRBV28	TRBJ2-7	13	CASRPPARYEQYF
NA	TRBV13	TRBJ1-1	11	CASSLVTEASF
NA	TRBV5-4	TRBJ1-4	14	CASSPGQGREKLFF
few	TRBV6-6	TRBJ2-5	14	CASSWVGQEETQYF
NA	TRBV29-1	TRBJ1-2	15	CSVEPPGASPYGYTF
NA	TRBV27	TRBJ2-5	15	CASSPDAGSRETQYF
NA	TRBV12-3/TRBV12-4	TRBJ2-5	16	CASSPGEGGSQETQYF
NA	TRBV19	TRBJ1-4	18	CASSIGVSPSFLDEKLFF